This TCR beta chain was captured by sequencing in a study of cytomegalovirus exposure and HLA in healthy donors. A multiplex PCR was run with 60 Vbeta primers and 13 Jbeta primers. The table came from immunoSEQ multiplex PCR; TCRdb's copy has only in-frame clones and leaves some out. The data contain roughly 200,000 clones, 77% of them seen just once; the ten biggest clones take up about 3.8%. Trimming shortened V by 1 base and J by 6 bases, and 13 bases separated the two germline ends. Germline V gene lookup returns CDR1 MNHEY and CDR2 SMNVEV (reference sequence). The CDR3 extends over 14 amino acids.

The V and J genes are TRBV27 and TRBJ2-7, with a weak D call TRBD2 (6 bases). The clonotype was recovered from a woman aged 55-70 years in good health and CMV-seropositive. Sequencing used PBMCs. As DNA, the CDR3 is TGTGCCAGCAGTTTATACCCGGGAGTGAGCGAGCAGTACTTC. Its protein is CASSLYPGVSEQYF.